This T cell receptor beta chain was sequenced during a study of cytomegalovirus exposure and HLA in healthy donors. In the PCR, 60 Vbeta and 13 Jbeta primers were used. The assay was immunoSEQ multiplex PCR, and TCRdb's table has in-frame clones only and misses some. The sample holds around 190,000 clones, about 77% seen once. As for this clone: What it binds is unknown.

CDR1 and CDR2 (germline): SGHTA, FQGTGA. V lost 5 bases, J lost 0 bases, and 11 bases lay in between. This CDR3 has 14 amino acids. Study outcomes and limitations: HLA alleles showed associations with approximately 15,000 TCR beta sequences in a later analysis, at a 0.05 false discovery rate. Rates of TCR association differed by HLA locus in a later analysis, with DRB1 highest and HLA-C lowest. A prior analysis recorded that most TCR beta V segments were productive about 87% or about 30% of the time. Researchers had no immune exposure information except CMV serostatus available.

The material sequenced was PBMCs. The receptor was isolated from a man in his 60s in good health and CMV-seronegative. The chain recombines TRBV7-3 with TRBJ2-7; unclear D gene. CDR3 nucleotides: TGTGCCAGCAGCCCCCAGCACAGCTCCTACGAGCAGTACTTC. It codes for CASSPQHSSYEQYF.